This T cell receptor (beta chain) was identified in a study of blood T cell repertoires in COVID-19. Study at large: From the United States, Italy and Spain came samples of acute and convalescent COVID-19. PBMCs, B-cell-depleted T cells, or T cells provided the cDNA or gDNA that made up the material.

Germline V gene data show CDR1 as LNHNV and CDR2 as YYDKDF (reference sequence). V was clipped by 6 bases and J by 9 bases; unmatched bases: 2. The CDR3 runs 11 residues. Original methodology: Estimation of nucleated cell counts relied on the amplification of reference gene primers. Data came from immunoSEQ multiplex PCR; TCRdb stores just in-frame clones and leaves some out. D and trimming come from the DNA, and the V and J calls and clone size come from that table. The table records around 200,000 clones, just under 90% of them present only once. The sequencing sample was made of peripheral blood. The sequence derives from a woman aged 18-29 years who had recovered from COVID-19. This chain joins TRBV15 and TRBJ2-4, with 7 bases lining up with TRBD1. This CDR3 is CATRGGSIQYF. For the CDR3, the DNA is TGTGCCACCAGAGGGGGCTCCATTCAGTACTTC.